This paragraph covers one TCR beta chain sequence. Its specific antigen is unknown. The CDR3, from cysteine to phenylalanine, totals 15 residues. No DNA is given. CDR1 is given as SGHNT and CDR2 as YENEEA, both from the germline V gene. HCMV serostatus was determined by detecting HCMV-specific IgG in serum with a commercial ELISA kit. Peripheral blood mononuclear cells were isolated from blood by Ficoll density gradient centrifugation. This sample was sequenced with an Illumina HiSeq 2000. The TCR beta cDNA libraries were made using 5'RACE template switching, a step that added both a universal primer site and unique molecular identifiers. cDNA synthesis was primed from the TCR beta constant segment and was followed by two successive PCR amplification steps. The study's own analysis went as follows. Reads were demultiplexed and grouped by UMI with MIGEC, and clonotypes were assembled and quantified with MiTCR. To remove erroneous sequences, TCR cDNA sequences were retained only when supported by two or more reads. The tcR package was used for downstream repertoire analysis, and clonotypes were matched across fractions by CDR3 nucleotide sequence plus V segment. VDJmatch was used to annotate antigen specificity against VDJdb, with one amino acid substitution in CDR3 allowed. TCRdb reprocessed the sequencing reads and holds a single record per CDR3 protein sequence, with no DNA. The V and J calls reflect TCRdb's pipeline rather than the authors' work. The sample table includes 350,000 to 400,000 distinct CDR3 sequences. In total, the top ten clones hold around 10% of the sample.

The data were taken from a study of T cells expressing NK-cell markers (dated by TCRdb to the early 2020s). Some background on the complete study: Three sorted T-cell subsets (CD3+CD56+NKG2C+, CD3+CD56+NKG2C- and CD3+CD56-NKG2C+) from roughly eight donors had their TCR beta-chain repertoires profiled. Among the eight sequenced donors, seven were HCMV-seropositive and one was HCMV-seronegative. Libraries were sequenced as 2 x 150 bp reads on Illumina HiSeq 2000/2500, MiSeq or NextSeq. Randomly selected healthy volunteers, three men and five women, were used as the eight sequenced donors.

What the study reported, not specific to this receptor: Those dominant clonotypes were again the most abundant among CD3+CD56-NKG2C+ cells in four donors, at about 25-60.1%. Whether the expanded NKG2C-expressing T cell clones were specific for HCMV antigens remained unclear. In six donors, the dominant CD3+CD56+NKG2C+ clonotypes ranked among the top 10 CD8+ clonotypes, making up about 1.0-8% of CD8+ T cells.

This sequence was found in a woman in her forties or fifties in good health. Donor details come from another sample of the same person, matched by shared clones. The chain was built from TRBV11-3 and TRBJ2-1; TCRdb outputs TRBD1, but without DNA this stays unchecked. The source material was blood T cells: a sorted CD56 or NKG2C T cell subset, CD4+ or CD8+ T cells, or bulk PBMC T cells (not recorded which). The encoded CDR3 is CASSFAGPLGDEQFF.